This T cell receptor (beta chain) came from a study of blood T cell repertoires in COVID-19. Study-level background: Italy, Spain and the United States were the sources of the convalescent and acute COVID-19 samples.

This clone was observed once. Here immunoSEQ multiplex PCR was the method, and the copy in TCRdb shows in-frame clones only, minus some. The sample records about 74,000 clones, 90% being singletons. CDR3 length: 18 residues. V was trimmed by 3 bases and J by 0 bases, leaving 16 bases between them. The germline V gene has CDR1 SGDLS and CDR2 YYNGEE. Sequenced input: peripheral blood. The rearrangement joins TRBV9 to TRBJ2-6; a possible D gene is TRBD2 (5 bases). The sequence came from a human donor in a cohort sampled during active COVID-19. This chain's CDR3 is CASSARQLGLSGANVLTF. CDR3 coding DNA: TGTGCCAGCAGCGCGCGCCAACTAGGACTCTCTGGGGCCAACGTCCTGACTTTC.